This T cell receptor beta chain came from a study of blood T cell repertoires in COVID-19 (dated by TCRdb to the early 2020s). Notes on the research overall: The collaborator samples originated in the United States, Italy and Spain and spanned the acute and convalescent phases of COVID-19. The prospective study material was composed of cDNA or gDNA derived from T cells, B-cell-depleted T cells, or PBMCs. Deeply sampled blood TCRbeta repertoires from subjects exposed to, actively infected with, or recovered from COVID-19 were included in the dataset. The repertoires were released in a freely available public database intended as a resource for research on the immune response to SARS-CoV-2. The samples were drawn from two sources: the first 160 participants of the ongoing ImmuneRACE study, and 1,000 to 1,500 subjects contributed by 6 global collaborators. Sample metadata almost always included a de-identified subject ID, COVID-19 status, age in years and sex. HLA class I and class II types, where available, came from metadata supplied by the sample provider rather than from assay-based typing. The research as a whole found: How much clinical and demographic metadata was included differed by source and by participant, and the metadata was provided uncurated.

The germline V gene provides CDR1 SGHRS and CDR2 YFSETQ. Trimming takes 5 bases off V and 7 bases off J; junction bases not matched to a gene: 6. The CDR3, cysteine through phenylalanine, is 14 amino acids long. The sequence is cut down to CDR3 DNA, 42 bases in frame from base 1. The immunoSEQ Assay, a bias-controlled multiplex PCR, was used to amplify TCRbeta CDR3 regions from genomic DNA. On the study's bioinformatics: The number of nucleated cells in each sample was estimated by amplification of reference gene primers within the assay. Sequence reads were collapsed and filtered to measure the absolute abundance of every unique TCRbeta CDR3 rearrangement. For each sample, productive Simpson clonality was calculated as the square root of Simpson's diversity index across productive rearrangements. TCRdb's version of the immuneACCESS table is confined to in-frame rearrangements and falls short of the full clone set. An unresolved V gene accounts for under half of the shortfall where checked; the remainder is of unknown origin. V and J calls and clone size are copied from that table; D and trimming were computed from the DNA. Present in this sample are a few hundred thousand clones, 82% of which were seen just once. Under 3.5% of the sample rests with the top ten.

For this clone: This clone's antigen is unknown. The input lacks base qualities; no much larger clone sits a single base away.

Collaborating institutions collected whole blood in K2EDTA tubes following their own protocols. For TCRbeta analysis, collaborator samples were shipped as frozen whole blood, as isolated PBMCs, or as DNA extracted from either sample type. The origin of this receptor is a woman aged 18-35 years with acute or convalescent COVID-19. The sequenced sample was peripheral blood. This chain is built from TRBV5-1 and TRBJ2-1, with 10 junctional bases fitting TRBD2. The bases read TGCGCCAGCAGTGCTTCTAGCGGGAGTAATGAGCAGTTCTTC. Its translation reads: CASSASSGSNEQFF.